This TCR beta chain emerged from a study of human CD8 memory T cell subsets. Study-level points and caveats: Greater diversity in stem-like memory than precursor exhausted T cells was suggested by Chao1 estimates. Stem-like memory and precursor exhausted T cell repertoires had very little in common with each other.

Each subset gave duplicate vials of over 130,000 sorted CD8+ T cells for RNA. It was UMI-labeled 5' RACE by which the TCR beta libraries were made. Authors' analysis steps: Libraries were built for TCR beta, and each one held between about 2,600 and 18,000 functional CDR3 beta clonotypes. Each CDR3 protein gets one entry in TCRdb, which reprocessed the 5' RACE reads and gives no DNA. The V and J calls were determined by TCRdb, not by the authors. Recorded for this sample: roughly 4,200 distinct CDR3 sequences. Turning to this clonotype: Its specificity is unknown.

The CDR3 is 15 amino acids. Sequencing was done on a sample of CD8+ effector memory T cells (TEM) sorted from PBMCs. Indicated subset: effector memory CD8 T cells, CCR7- CD45RO+ CD95+. The origin of this receptor is a human donor in good health. The rearrangement links TRBV12-3 or TRBV12-4 to TRBJ2-3; the TRBD2 assignment by TCRdb is unverifiable without DNA. CDR3: CASSLLERTPDTQYF.